The 28 T cell receptor beta chains in this list originate from one sample, sequenced in a study of blood T cell repertoires in COVID-19. Data came from immunoSEQ multiplex PCR; TCRdb stores just in-frame clones and leaves some out. The table has about 42,000 clones, 70% to 90% seen once. Sequenced material: peripheral blood. These receptors all come from a woman in her 70s in a cohort sampled during active COVID-19.

CDR3: CASSESKSYEQYF. CDR3 coding DNA: TGCGCCAGCAGTGAGTCTAAGAGCTACGAGCAGTACTTC. The J gene is TRBJ2-7, the V gene TRBV10-1; D not certain. CDR3 length: 13 amino acids. Trimming shortened V by 0 bases and J by 3 bases, and 6 bases separated the two germline ends. Germline V gene sequence: CDR1 WNHNN, CDR2 SYGVQD (reference sequence).

The gene calls are TRBV28 and TRBJ1-1; TRBD1 is a possible D gene (6 bases). Trimming removed 6 bases from V and 9 bases from J, with 23 bases in between. The germline V gene encodes CDR1 MDHEN and CDR2 SYDVKM. The CDR3 contains 15 residues. CDR3: CASSLPGEGDPKAFF. CDR3 in DNA: TGTGCCAGCAGCCTTCCAGGGGAAGGTGACCCCAAAGCTTTCTTT.

This clone was detected once. This chain links TRBV6-1 with TRBJ1-3, with D perhaps matching TRBD1 (5 bases). This CDR3 is 16 amino acids long. Germline CDR1 and CDR2: MNHNS and SASEGT. V was clipped by 0 bases and J by 9 bases, with 18 bases between them. The CDR3, as DNA: TGTGCCAGCAGTGAAGCCTATTTAGCGGAGGGGACCACCATATATTTT. Translation: CASSEAYLAEGTTIYF.

The rearrangement links TRBV28 to TRBJ2-1, with TRBD1 matching over 7 bases. The CDR3 covers 15 residues. J lost 4 bases, V lost 6 bases, and 9 bases had no gene match. CDR1 and CDR2 (germline): MDHEN, SYDVKM. CDR3 sequence reads: CASRTGTAAYNEQFF. The DNA for the CDR3 is TGTGCCAGCAGAACAGGGACAGCGGCTTACAATGAGCAGTTCTTC.

This clone was seen only once. The CDR3 loop reads CAIGQQETQYF. CDR3 DNA sequence: TGTGCCATAGGACAGCAAGAGACCCAGTACTTC. The gene calls are TRBV10-3 and TRBJ2-5; possible D gene TRBD1, 6 bases. CDR1 and CDR2 from the germline V gene are ENHRY and SYGVKD. This CDR3 is built from 11 residues. Trimming removed 9 bases at V and 2 bases at J, with 7 bases between.

The J gene is TRBJ2-3, the V gene TRBV19; 10 nucleotides agree with TRBD1. Trimming removed 6 bases from V and 1 base from J; junction bases left unmatched: 4. The V gene's germline CDR1 is LNHDA and CDR2 SQIVND (reference sequence). The CDR3 is 15 residues long. The CDR3, as DNA: TGTGCCAGTAGCGACAGGGGGCTCGGCACAGATACGCAGTATTTT. This sequence encodes CASSDRGLGTDTQYF.

This chain joins TRBV28 and TRBJ1-2; tentative D call: TRBD1 (6 bases). Germline loops: CDR1 MDHEN, CDR2 SYDVKM. V lost 4 bases and J lost 6, with 6 bases in between. The CDR3 spans 11 residues. DNA of the CDR3: TGTGCCAGCAGTTACAGGGATGGCTACACCTTC. Translation: CASSYRDGYTF.

CDR3 sequence (DNA): TGTGCCAGTAGTATCTGGGGACTAGCGGAGCACAATGAGCAGTTCTTC. Residues: CASSIWGLAEHNEQFF. This rearrangement joins TRBV19 to TRBJ2-1; 11 bases match TRBD2. This CDR3 is built from 16 residues. Germline trimming cut 3 bases from V and 5 bases from J; bases unmatched to any gene: 6. Germline loops: CDR1 LNHDA, CDR2 SQIVND (reference sequence).

This clone occurred a few times. The chain is built from TRBV2 and TRBJ2-7, with 11 bases identical to TRBD2. The CDR3 spans 14 residues. Germline V gene data show CDR1 as SNHLY and CDR2 as FYNNEI. V lost 6 bases and J lost 2; bases outside the gene matches: 3. CDR3: CASRRTSGPYEQYF. CDR3 DNA sequence: TGTGCCAGCAGAAGGACTAGCGGGCCCTACGAGCAGTACTTC.

Regarding this clone: Other DNA sequences in the same sample also yield this CDR3. The chain links TRBV28 to TRBJ1-2; tentative D call: TRBD1 (6 bases). Germline CDR1 and CDR2: MDHEN and SYDVKM. The CDR3 is 14 amino acids. Trimming took off 4 bases at V and 4 bases at J, with 13 bases between the two ends. As DNA, the CDR3 is TGTGCCAGCAGTTCGGCCACAGGGATCTATGGCTACACCTTC. Its protein product is CASSSATGIYGYTF.

This chain uses TRBV28 with TRBJ1-2; D is possibly TRBD1 (5 bases). V lost 1 base and J 7 bases, leaving 13 bases between the germline ends. This CDR3 is built from 14 residues. The germline gives CDR1 MDHEN, CDR2 SYDVKM. The CDR3 spells CASSLSGGGGGYTF. The CDR3 DNA is TGTGCCAGCAGTTTATCGGGGGGTGGCGGTGGCTACACCTTC.

The V gene is TRBV10-2, the J gene TRBJ2-5, with TRBD2 matching 10 bases. This CDR3 region has 21 residues. Germline values: CDR1 WSHSY, CDR2 SAAADI. V was clipped by 4 bases and J by 0 bases; unmatched bases: 20. The CDR3 protein is CASSGTAGGPRPQTYQETQYF. The CDR3 DNA is TGCGCCAGCAGTGGTACAGCGGGAGGGCCTCGGCCACAGACGTACCAAGAGACCCAGTACTTC.

V gene TRBV3-1 (or the pseudogene TRBV3-2) combines with J gene TRBJ2-2; 9 bases agree with TRBD1. Germline CDR1 reads LGHDT; CDR2 reads YNNKEL (reference sequence). The CDR3 has 15 amino acids. V dropped 2 bases and J dropped 5; count of bases not matched to a gene: 3. The CDR3 loop reads CASSQRGQGTGELFF. The CDR3, as DNA: TGTGCCAGCAGCCAACGAGGACAGGGGACCGGGGAGCTGTTTTTT.

This chain connects TRBV7-2 to TRBJ2-5; 12 bases agree with TRBD2. This CDR3 is 18 amino acids long. The junction had 16 bases not matched to a gene; V was cut back by 4 bases and J by 7 bases. Germline V gene lookup returns CDR1 SGHTA and CDR2 FQGNSA. The CDR3, as DNA: TGTGCCAGCAGCTCACCCGCTCGGACTAGCGGGGTCTTTTGGACCCAGTACTTC. It translates to CASSSPARTSGVFWTQYF.

The chain couples TRBV7-9 to TRBJ1-1; tentative D call: TRBD1 (5 bases). This CDR3 has 13 residues. V lost 5 bases and J lost 8, with 15 bases in between. The germline V gene has CDR1 SEHNR and CDR2 FQNEAQ (reference sequence). CDR3: CASSPDSQREAFF. CDR3 nucleotide sequence: TGTGCCAGCAGCCCTGACAGTCAGAGGGAAGCTTTCTTT.

The chain joins TRBV28 to TRBJ1-3; TRBD1 matches at 9 bases. CDR1 is MDHEN, CDR2 SYDVKM, per germline. The V and J ends lost 8 bases and 1 base, in that order; junction bases with no gene match: 6. This CDR3 contains 15 residues. This CDR3 reads CASGGDRESGNTIYF. The CDR3 region has the DNA TGTGCCAGCGGCGGGGACAGGGAGTCTGGAAACACCATATATTTT.

The rearrangement links TRBV5-1 to TRBJ2-7, with D possibly being TRBD2 (5 bases). In germline, CDR1 is SGHRS, CDR2 YFSETQ. This CDR3 region has 12 residues. V was cut by 4 bases and J by 5 bases, with 10 bases left in between. The CDR3, as DNA: TGCGCCAGCAGCCCCGTCGGGGACGAGCAGTACTTC. Amino acid sequence: CASSPVGDEQYF. Full variable domain (rest looked up from reference TRBV5-1 and TRBJ2-7): KAGVTQTPRYLIKTRGQQVTLSCSPISGHRSVSWYQQTPGQGLQFLFEYFSETQRNKGNFPGRFSGRQFSNSRSEMNVSTLELGDSALYLCASSPVGDEQYFGPGTRLTVT.

V is TRBV27 and J is TRBJ2-1; TRBD2 aligns across 8 bases. CDR1 is MNHEY, CDR2 SMNVEV, per germline (reference sequence). The length of the CDR3 is 15 residues. V gave up 6 bases and J gave up 8 bases; unmatched junction bases: 12. This CDR3 reads CASSPQSGREDEQFF. DNA of the CDR3: TGTGCCAGCAGCCCCCAGAGCGGGAGAGAAGATGAGCAGTTCTTC.

This clone was seen a few times. This chain joins TRBV9 and TRBJ2-3, with D perhaps TRBD2 (5 bases). Germline V CDR1 and CDR2: SGDLS, YYNGEE. The CDR3 consists of 13 residues. Trimming stripped 3 bases from V and 2 bases from J, with 7 bases between. CDR3 bases: TGTGCCAGCAGCGGGACTTACACAGATACGCAGTATTTT. It is translated as CASSGTYTDTQYF.

The genes are TRBV10-1 and TRBJ2-3; a weak D match, TRBD2 (6 bases). The CDR3 loop spans 14 amino acids. Germline loops: CDR1 WNHNN, CDR2 SYGVQD (reference sequence). V gave up 6 bases and J gave up 1 base, with 11 bases separating them. CDR3 in amino acids: CASSDGGGTDTQYF. CDR3 in DNA: TGCGCCAGCAGCGACGGAGGGGGCACAGATACGCAGTATTTT.

The chain has TRBV30 and TRBJ2-7; possible D gene TRBD1, 6 bases. The germline CDR1 and CDR2 sequences are GTSNPN and SVGIG (reference sequence). CDR3 length: 12 residues. Trimming pared 0 bases from V and 5 bases from J, leaving 8 bases between. CDR3 coding DNA: TGTGCCTGGAGTGTACCAGGGGACGAGCAGTACTTC. This translates into CAWSVPGDEQYF.

The chain couples TRBV29-1 to TRBJ2-7, with D unresolved. The CDR3 covers 13 residues. V gave up 4 bases and J gave up 2 bases, with 12 bases separating them. The germline V gene has CDR1 SQVTM and CDR2 ANQGSEA. DNA for the CDR3: TGCAGCGTTGCGACCCCCGAGGCCTACGAGCAGTACTTC. Protein: CSVATPEAYEQYF.

This rearrangement joins TRBV7-2 to TRBJ1-2, with 8 bases identical to TRBD1. Germline V lookup: CDR1 SGHTA, CDR2 FQGNSA. CDR3 length equals 16 residues. V was clipped by 0 bases and J by 8 bases; unmatched bases: 11. The CDR3 coding sequence is TGTGCCAGCAGCTTAGCGATAAGCAGGGGGCTTGGGGGCTACACCTTC. Protein: CASSLAISRGLGGYTF.

V usage is TRBV10-1 and J usage is TRBJ2-4; tentative D call: TRBD1 (5 bases). The CDR3 is 16 amino acids. CDR1 is WNHNN, CDR2 SYGVQD, per germline (reference sequence). V was cut by 0 bases and J by 5 bases, with 14 bases left in between. Written as DNA, the CDR3 is TGCGCCAGCAGTGAGTCTTTACAGGCGGTGGAAAACATTCAGTACTTC. Amino acids: CASSESLQAVENIQYF.

This chain links TRBV5-1 with TRBJ2-2, with D perhaps matching TRBD2 (6 bases). CDR1 is SGHRS and CDR2 is YFSETQ in the germline V gene. CDR3 size: 15 residues. Trimming pared 1 base from V and 2 bases from J, leaving 9 bases between. The CDR3 DNA sequence: TGCGCCAGCAGCTTGCCGGGAGCCAACACCGGGGAGCTGTTTTTT. Protein product: CASSLPGANTGELFF.

The table lists this clone with a count of one. This sequence joins TRBV19 and TRBJ1-1, with a weak D call TRBD1 (5 bases). The ends were cut back, 3 bases at V and 4 bases at J, with 9 bases in the middle. CDR1 is LNHDA, CDR2 SQIVND, per germline (reference sequence). The CDR3 runs to 13 residues. CDR3 sequence: CASSIWGGTEAFF. The CDR3 DNA reads TGTGCCAGTAGTATTTGGGGGGGCACTGAAGCTTTCTTT.

V and J are TRBV9 and TRBJ2-1; D is undetermined. The CDR3 covers 12 residues. With 4 bases removed from V and 9 bases from J, the gap between germline ends came to 11 bases. From germline, CDR1 is SGDLS and CDR2 YYNGEE. The CDR3 sequence is CASSLLSGEQFF. DNA of the CDR3: TGTGCCAGCAGCCTCCTCTCCGGTGAGCAGTTCTTC.

In this sample, this clone turned up a few times. The V call is TRBV21-1, the J call TRBJ2-7; the table calls TRBD2, which could not be checked here. TRBV21-1 represents a pseudogene. The length of the CDR3 is 16 residues. The DNA of the CDR3 is TGTGCCAGTTCTAAAATTTCGGCCTCGAAGGAGAGAGAGCAGTACTTC. Protein: CASSKISASKEREQYF.